One and the same sample provided the 14 T cell receptor beta chains below, sequenced in a study of cytomegalovirus exposure and HLA in healthy donors. Clones were read by immunoSEQ multiplex PCR, and TCRdb kept only the in-frame ones, dropping some. This table has approximately 270,000 clones, more than 85% appearing once. Sequenced sample: PBMCs. The receptor source for this set is a man between 18 and 35 years old in good health and CMV-seropositive.

The CDR3 DNA reads as TGTGCCAGCTCACCAGACAGGACCAGGGGACGAAATGGCTACACCTTC. It is translated as CASSPDRTRGRNGYTF. The chain recombines TRBV18 with TRBJ1-2, with a tentative D call TRBD1 (6 bases). V lost 2 bases to trimming and J lost 6 bases, with 19 bases between them. The CDR3 contains 16 residues. Germline assignment: CDR1 KGHSH and CDR2 LQKENI.

The chain couples TRBV10-3 to TRBJ2-2, with a tentative D call TRBD1 (5 bases). The CDR3 is 14 amino acids. The germline V and J ends were trimmed by 4 bases and 2 bases, with 8 bases remaining between them. Germline V gene data show CDR1 as ENHRY and CDR2 as SYGVKD. In DNA form, the CDR3 reads TGTGCCATCAGTGGACAGTTAAACACCGGGGAGCTGTTTTTT. Protein: CAISGQLNTGELFF.

The V call is TRBV30, the J call TRBJ2-3, with 9 positions matching TRBD2. The CDR3 runs to 14 residues. The V gene end was trimmed by 3 bases and the J gene end by 2 bases; junction bases not matched to a gene: 3. Germline-derived CDR1 and CDR2 are GTSNPN and SVGIG (reference sequence). This chain's CDR3 is CAWRGLASTDTQYF. CDR3 DNA sequence: TGTGCCTGGAGGGGACTAGCTTCCACAGATACGCAGTATTTT. The variable domain in full, with the rest retrieved from reference TRBV30 and TRBJ2-3, is SQTIHQWPATLVQPVGSPLSLECTVEGTSNPNLYWYRQAAGRGLQLLFYSVGIGQISSEVPQNLSASRPQDRQFILSSKKLLLSDSGFYLCAWRGLASTDTQYFGPGTRLTVL.

This rearrangement joins TRBV10-1 to TRBJ2-2; tentatively, D is TRBD1 or TRBD2 (5 bases each). CDR1 and CDR2 (germline): WNHNN, SYGVQD (reference sequence). Deletions cut 5 bases from V and 6 bases from J, with 7 bases between. The CDR3 consists of 12 residues. The CDR3 is CASSRGAGELFF. The CDR3 DNA sequence: TGCGCCAGCAGTCGAGGGGCCGGGGAGCTGTTTTTT.

The chain combines TRBV2 with TRBJ2-1; 13 bases map to TRBD2. CDR3 size: 14 residues. Germline V CDR1 and CDR2: SNHLY, FYNNEI. After removal of 10 bases from V and 8 bases from J, the junction contained 8 bases not matched to a gene. The CDR3 sequence is CATILAGGLYEQFF. The CDR3 DNA reads TGTGCCACCATACTAGCGGGAGGGCTTTATGAGCAGTTCTTC. The variable domain in full, completed from reference TRBV2 and TRBJ2-1, reads EPEVTQTPSHQVTQMGQEVILRCVPISNHLYFYWYRQILGQKVEFLVSFYNNEISEKSEIFDDQFSVERPDGSNFTLKIRSTKLEDSAMYFCATILAGGLYEQFFGPGTRLTVL.

This clone came up a few times. J is TRBJ2-3 and V is TRBV6-1, with D possibly called TRBD1 or TRBD2 (5 bases each). Trimming pared 9 bases from V and 7 bases from J, leaving 11 bases between. The CDR3 consists of 11 residues. From germline, CDR1 is MNHNS and CDR2 SASEGT. This CDR3 reads CASGTPNTQYF. The CDR3 DNA reads as TGTGCCAGTGGGACCCCGAATACGCAGTATTTT.

This chain joins TRBV27 and TRBJ2-3, with 10 positions matching TRBD2. The CDR3 sequence is 14 residues long. V lost 2 bases to trimming and J lost 5 bases; unmatched junction nucleotides: 1. Germline-derived CDR1 and CDR2 are MNHEY and SMNVEV (reference sequence). CDR3 protein: CASSLLAGEDTQYF. The CDR3 coding sequence is TGTGCCAGCAGTTTACTAGCGGGAGAAGATACGCAGTATTTT.

V and J are TRBV5-6 and TRBJ1-1, with D unclear. The CDR3 consists of 15 residues. CDR1 SGHDT and CDR2 YYEEEE come from the germline V gene. V lost 2 bases to trimming and J lost 5 bases, with 16 bases between them. CDR3 in DNA: TGTGCCAGCAGCTTCCGCGTAACAGAGGTAACTGAAGCTTTCTTT. Residues: CASSFRVTEVTEAFF.

The rearrangement links TRBV4-1 to TRBJ2-7; no reliable D call. The V gene's germline CDR1 is MGHRA and CDR2 YSYEKL. This CDR3 has 11 amino acids. V was cut by 7 bases and J by 2 bases, with 6 bases left in between. The CDR3 region is CASISPYEQYF. The CDR3 region has the DNA TGCGCCAGCATCTCACCCTACGAGCAGTACTTC.

This chain joins TRBV29-1 and TRBJ2-5; 10 nucleotides align to TRBD2. CDR3 size: 13 residues. Germline trimming cut 5 bases from V and 5 bases from J; bases unmatched to any gene: 5. CDR1 SQVTM and CDR2 ANQGSEA come from the germline V gene. CDR3 region: CSVSGRVGETQYF. The CDR3, as DNA: TGCAGCGTTAGCGGGAGGGTCGGGGAGACCCAGTACTTC.

The chain joins TRBV6-7 to TRBJ1-4; D might be TRBD1 (5 bases). TRBV6-7 is placed among ORFs of uncertain function. Trimming shortened V by 7 bases and J by 8 bases, and 17 bases separated the two germline ends. CDR3 length: 14 amino acids. The CDR3 here is CASTRRAGREKLFF. The CDR3 region has the DNA TGTGCCAGCACCAGGAGGGCAGGGAGGGAAAAACTGTTTTTT.

This chain uses TRBV6-1 with TRBJ1-5; unclear D gene. The CDR3 totals 13 residues. Germline-derived CDR1 and CDR2 are MNHNS and SASEGT. Trimming took off 3 bases at V and 3 bases at J, with 6 bases between the two ends. The CDR3 region is CASSEQDNQPQHF. In DNA, the CDR3 is TGTGCCAGCAGTGAGCAGGACAATCAGCCCCAGCATTTT.

This chain links TRBV4-1 with TRBJ2-7; 7 bases line up with TRBD1. The junction had 9 bases not matched to a gene; V was cut back by 3 bases and J by 4 bases. The CDR3 is 15 residues long. Germline CDR1 is MGHRA and CDR2 is YSYEKL. CDR3 residues: CASSHYHNRGYEQYF. CDR3 nucleotides: TGCGCCAGCAGCCATTACCACAACAGGGGATACGAGCAGTACTTC.

This chain connects TRBV5-1 to TRBJ2-7, with D perhaps TRBD1 (5 bases). The CDR3 sequence is 15 residues long. The V gene's germline CDR1 is SGHRS and CDR2 YFSETQ. V lost 1 base, J lost 2 bases, and 13 bases lay in between. The CDR3 region has the DNA TGCGCCAGCAGCTTGATATCCCAGGGCCCCTACGAGCAGTACTTC. Translated: CASSLISQGPYEQYF.